Each of the 10 T cell receptor beta chains below was sequenced from the same sample in a study of T cells in Graves' hyperthyroidism and ophthalmopathy. The source material, RNA transcripts, was used to amplify TCR beta CDR3 regions. A first-round RT-PCR of the TCR CDR3 used the HTBI primer set. TCRdb recomputed calls from the multiplex PCR reads with MiXCR, one row per CDR3 protein. In the table there are hundreds of thousands of distinct CDR3 sequences, 15% to 20% of which are singletons. The sample was blood. The receptors originated from a man aged 40-55 years with Graves' ophthalmopathy.

This clonotype was seen only a few times. The chain is built from TRBV19 and TRBJ1-5; TRBD1 agrees at 9 bases. Germline loops: CDR1 LNHDA, CDR2 SQIVND (reference sequence). This CDR3 has 16 amino acids. J lost 5 bases, V lost 4 bases, and 9 bases had no gene match. The CDR3 DNA reads TGTGCCAGTAGTACCCCCCGGGGACAGGGATATCAGCCCCAGCATTTT. Translation: CASSTPRGQGYQPQHF.

This clonotype was counted a few times. CDR3 in amino acids: CATSRSGGGTYNEQFF. The CDR3 DNA follows: TGTGCCACCAGCAGATCGGGGGGTGGGACTTACAATGAGCAGTTCTTC. The chain is built from TRBV15 and TRBJ2-1; TRBD2 agrees at 7 bases. The germline V gene has CDR1 LNHNV and CDR2 YYDKDF (reference sequence). Losses at the gene ends were 2 bases for V and 4 bases for J; bases not matched to a gene: 8. The CDR3 extends over 16 amino acids.

The chain is built from TRBV20-1 and TRBJ1-1; 9 positions match TRBD1. The CDR3 sequence is 12 residues long. J gave up 1 base and V 8 bases, and 2 bases lay outside the gene matches. Germline V gene sequence: CDR1 DFQATT, CDR2 SNEGSKA (reference sequence). The CDR3 DNA follows: TGCAGTACGGGACAGGGGAACACTGAAGCTTTCTTT. Encoded protein: CSTGQGNTEAFF.

This rearrangement joins TRBV6-5 to TRBJ1-2; D is unresolved. V was shortened by 6 bases and J by 8 bases, with 13 bases between the two germline ends. The CDR3 has 12 residues. The germline V gene has CDR1 MNHEY and CDR2 SVGAGI. DNA of the CDR3: TGTGCCAGCAGATACGATCTGGAGGGCTACACCTTC. It yields the protein CASRYDLEGYTF.

The rearrangement links TRBV6-2 or TRBV6-3 to TRBJ2-3, with 8 bases aligning to TRBD2. Per the germline V gene, CDR1 is MNHEY and CDR2 is SVGEGT. With V trimmed by 4 bases and J by 2 bases, 8 bases remained unmatched. This CDR3 has 16 residues. The DNA of the CDR3 is TGTGCCAGCAGTTGGGGGATTAGCGGGGACACAGATACGCAGTATTTT. Amino acid sequence: CASSWGISGDTDTQYF.

V and J are TRBV20-1 and TRBJ2-3, with TRBD1 matching 9 bases. Germline V gene sequence: CDR1 DFQATT, CDR2 SNEGSKA (reference sequence). The junction had 10 bases not matched to a gene; V was cut back by 0 bases and J by 6 bases. The CDR3 has 16 amino acids. The CDR3 protein is CSARDFNRGRGDTQYF. For the CDR3, the DNA is TGCAGTGCTAGAGATTTTAACAGGGGGCGAGGTGATACGCAGTATTTT.

The genes are TRBV6-1 and TRBJ2-1, with 8 bases that match TRBD2. There are 15 residues in the CDR3. CDR1 and CDR2 from the germline V gene are MNHNS and SASEGT. With 7 bases clipped from V and 8 bases from J, the junction kept 13 bases outside the gene matches. The CDR3 reads CASNQSPSGSYEQFF. The CDR3 nucleotides read TGTGCCAGCAACCAAAGCCCCAGCGGGAGTTATGAGCAGTTCTTC.

The chain combines TRBV2 with TRBJ2-7, with a tentative D call TRBD2 (6 bases). The CDR3 is 17 amino acids. Per germline, CDR1 SNHLY and CDR2 FYNNEI. Trimming took off 1 base at V and 4 bases at J, with 20 bases between the two ends. The CDR3: CASSEVKAPAGRYEQYF. CDR3 coding DNA: TGTGCCAGCAGTGAAGTTAAGGCGCCGGCAGGGAGGTACGAGCAGTACTTC.

This clonotype was picked up a small number of times. CDR3 amino acids: CASSHLNGYEQYF. CDR3 sequence (DNA): TGTGCCAGTAGTCATCTAAACGGATACGAGCAGTACTTC. V gene TRBV19 combines with J gene TRBJ2-7; D is undetermined. The germline V gene encodes CDR1 LNHDA and CDR2 SQIVND (reference sequence). The ends were cut back, 5 bases at V and 4 bases at J, with 12 bases in the middle. This CDR3 is built from 13 residues.

This clonotype showed up many times. This chain uses TRBV12-3 or TRBV12-4 with TRBJ2-3, with 11 bases aligning to TRBD2. V lost 5 bases, J lost 2 bases, and 6 bases stayed unmatched. The CDR3 runs 16 residues. The CDR3 is CASSARLAGSTDTQYF. Here the CDR3 DNA reads TGTGCCAGCAGTGCTCGACTAGCGGGGTCCACAGATACGCAGTATTTT.